This T cell receptor (beta chain) was captured in a study of control samples from healthy donors and cancer patients. This clone is medium-sized by share. Assay used: immunoSEQ multiplex PCR; TCRdb lists only in-frame clones, some missing. The table includes roughly 70,000 clones, over 75% detected once. This CDR3 comprises 15 residues. CDR1 is MNHEY, CDR2 SMNVEV, per germline (reference sequence). Trimming removed 8 bases from V and 6 bases from J; junction bases left unmatched: 10. The genes are TRBV27 and TRBJ1-6, with 7 bases matching TRBD1. The clonotype was recovered from a man over 45 in good health. The specimen sequenced was blood. This CDR3 is CASQDRRGPNSPLHF. In DNA, the CDR3 is TGTGCCAGCCAGGACAGGAGGGGGCCTAATTCACCCCTCCACTTT.